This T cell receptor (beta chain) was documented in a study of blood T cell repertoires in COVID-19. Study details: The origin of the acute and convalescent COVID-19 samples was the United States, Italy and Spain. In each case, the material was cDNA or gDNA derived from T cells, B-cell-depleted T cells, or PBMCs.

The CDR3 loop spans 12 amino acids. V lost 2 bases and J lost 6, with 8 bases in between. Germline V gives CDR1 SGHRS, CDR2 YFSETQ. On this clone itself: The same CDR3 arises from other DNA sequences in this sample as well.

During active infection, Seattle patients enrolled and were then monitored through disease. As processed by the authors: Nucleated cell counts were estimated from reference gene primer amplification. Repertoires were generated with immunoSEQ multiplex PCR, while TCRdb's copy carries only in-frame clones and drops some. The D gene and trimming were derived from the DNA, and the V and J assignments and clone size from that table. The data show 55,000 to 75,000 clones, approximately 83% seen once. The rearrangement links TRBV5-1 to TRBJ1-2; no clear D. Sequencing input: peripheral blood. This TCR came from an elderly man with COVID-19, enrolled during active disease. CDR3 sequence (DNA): TGCGCCAGCAGCTTAGAGATGAATGGCTACACCTTC. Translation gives CASSLEMNGYTF. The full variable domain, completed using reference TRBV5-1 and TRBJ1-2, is KAGVTQTPRYLIKTRGQQVTLSCSPISGHRSVSWYQQTPGQGLQFLFEYFSETQRNKGNFPGRFSGRQFSNSRSEMNVSTLELGDSALYLCASSLEMNGYTFGSGTRLTVV.